This record covers a single T cell receptor (beta chain). The data were obtained in a study of blood T cell repertoires in COVID-19. Looking at the study overall: Samples came from the United States, Italy and Spain, spanning acute and convalescent COVID-19. Sample material is recorded as cDNA or gDNA derived from T cells, B-cell-depleted T cells, or PBMCs.

Authors' analysis steps: Amplifying reference gene primers gave estimates of nucleated cell counts. Measured with immunoSEQ multiplex PCR; TCRdb has only the in-frame clones, and not every one. The DNA gave D and trimming, while V, J and clone size come from that table. Altogether roughly 99,000 clones are present, around 74% being singletons, with the ten largest covering 15% to 20%. Trimming shortened V by 1 base and J by 0 bases, and 15 bases separated the two germline ends. The CDR3 loop spans 17 amino acids. Germline lookup yields CDR1 SGHVS and CDR2 FQNEAQ. The sample taken for sequencing was peripheral blood. The rearrangement uses TRBV7-8 and TRBJ1-2; D ambiguous. This TCR came from a woman over 75 with active or convalescent COVID-19. The CDR3 coding sequence is TGTGCCAGCAGCTTAGGGGAGTCCTGGGGTTCTAACTATGGCTACACCTTC. Protein: CASSLGESWGSNYGYTF.